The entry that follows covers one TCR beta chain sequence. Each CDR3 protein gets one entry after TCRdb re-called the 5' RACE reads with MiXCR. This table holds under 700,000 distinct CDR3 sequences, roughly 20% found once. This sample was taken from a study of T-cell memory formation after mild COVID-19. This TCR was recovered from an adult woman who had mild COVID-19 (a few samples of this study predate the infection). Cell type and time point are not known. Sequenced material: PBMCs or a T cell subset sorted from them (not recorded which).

The CDR3 DNA reads as TGTGCCATCAGTGATCGCGACAGGGCACCCGGGGAGCTGTTTTTT. This translates into CAISDRDRAPGELFF. V and J are TRBV10-3 and TRBJ2-2, with 7 bases aligning to TRBD1. Germline lookup yields CDR1 ENHRY and CDR2 SYGVKD. This CDR3 has 15 residues. V shed 3 bases, J shed 6 bases, and the junction held 7 bases outside the gene matches.